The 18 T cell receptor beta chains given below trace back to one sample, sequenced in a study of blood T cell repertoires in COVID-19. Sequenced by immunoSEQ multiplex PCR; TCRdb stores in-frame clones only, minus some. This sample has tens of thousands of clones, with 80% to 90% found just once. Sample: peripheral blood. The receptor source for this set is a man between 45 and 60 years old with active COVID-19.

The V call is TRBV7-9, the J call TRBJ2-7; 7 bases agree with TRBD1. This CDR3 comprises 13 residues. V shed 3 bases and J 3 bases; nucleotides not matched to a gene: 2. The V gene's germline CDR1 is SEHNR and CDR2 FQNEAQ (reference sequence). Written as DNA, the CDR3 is TGTGCCAGCAGCTTGCAGGGGGTCTACGAGCAGTACTTC. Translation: CASSLQGVYEQYF.

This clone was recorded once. The CDR3 is CASRGWGEWSKNIQYF. The DNA for the CDR3 is TGTGCCAGCAGGGGGTGGGGCGAGTGGTCCAAAAACATTCAGTACTTC. The J gene is TRBJ2-4, the V gene TRBV28, with a tentative D call TRBD1 (5 bases). The length of the CDR3 is 16 residues. Trimming pared 6 bases from V and 2 bases from J, leaving 17 bases between. Germline assignment: CDR1 MDHEN and CDR2 SYDVKM.

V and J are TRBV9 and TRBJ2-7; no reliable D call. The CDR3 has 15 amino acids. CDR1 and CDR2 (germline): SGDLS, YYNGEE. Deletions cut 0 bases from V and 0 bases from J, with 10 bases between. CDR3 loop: CASSVGPSSSYEQYF. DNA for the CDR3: TGTGCCAGCAGCGTAGGCCCGTCGAGCTCCTACGAGCAGTACTTC.

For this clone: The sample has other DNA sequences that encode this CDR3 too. The CDR3 loop is CASSLGLAGGNTGELFF. DNA of the CDR3: TGTGCCAGCAGCTTAGGGCTAGCGGGGGGAAACACCGGGGAGCTGTTTTTT. The chain has TRBV7-2 and TRBJ2-2; 11 positions agree with TRBD2. Trimming cost V 1 base and J 2 bases; bases outside gene matches: 3. Germline CDR1 SGHTA, CDR2 FQGNSA. There are 17 residues in the CDR3.

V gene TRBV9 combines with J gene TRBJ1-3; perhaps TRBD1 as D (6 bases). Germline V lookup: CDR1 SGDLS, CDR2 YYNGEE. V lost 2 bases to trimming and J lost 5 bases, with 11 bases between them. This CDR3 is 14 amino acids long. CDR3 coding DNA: TGTGCCAGCAGCGTCAAGGGGGAAAGAAACACCATATATTTT. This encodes CASSVKGERNTIYF.

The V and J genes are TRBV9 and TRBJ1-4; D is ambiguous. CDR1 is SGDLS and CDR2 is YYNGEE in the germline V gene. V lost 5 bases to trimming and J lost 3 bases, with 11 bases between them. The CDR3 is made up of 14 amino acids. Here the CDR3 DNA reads TGTGCCAGCAGTCTTAGCCCGGCTAATGAAAAACTGTTTTTT. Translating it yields CASSLSPANEKLFF.

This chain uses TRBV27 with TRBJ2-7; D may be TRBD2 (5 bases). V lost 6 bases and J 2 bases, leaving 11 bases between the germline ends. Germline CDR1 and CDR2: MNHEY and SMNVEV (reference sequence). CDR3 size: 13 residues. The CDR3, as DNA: TGTGCCAGCAGCGCACGAGGGCCCTACGAGCAGTACTTC. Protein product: CASSARGPYEQYF.

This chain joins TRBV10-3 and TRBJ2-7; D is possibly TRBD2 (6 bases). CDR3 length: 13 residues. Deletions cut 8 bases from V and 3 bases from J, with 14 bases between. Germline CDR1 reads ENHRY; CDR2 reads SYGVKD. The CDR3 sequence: CAIGPGVNYEQYF. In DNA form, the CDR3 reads TGTGCCATCGGCCCGGGGGTGAACTACGAGCAGTACTTC.

The CDR3 DNA follows: TGTGCCAGCAGCCAAGGGTTAGGGGCAGGGGAAACCTACGAGCAGTACTTC. This sequence encodes CASSQGLGAGETYEQYF. V gene TRBV3-1 (or the pseudogene TRBV3-2) combines with J gene TRBJ2-7, with D maybe TRBD1 (6 bases). The CDR3 consists of 17 residues. Looked up from germline, CDR1 is LGHDT and CDR2 is YNNKEL (reference sequence). Trimming pared 1 base from V and 2 bases from J, leaving 18 bases between.

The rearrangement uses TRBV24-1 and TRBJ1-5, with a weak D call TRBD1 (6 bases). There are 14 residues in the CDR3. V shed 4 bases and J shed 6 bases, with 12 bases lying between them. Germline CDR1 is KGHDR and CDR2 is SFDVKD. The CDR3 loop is CATSEAGGTQPQHF. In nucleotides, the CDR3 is TGTGCCACCAGTGAGGCGGGGGGCACTCAGCCCCAGCATTTT.

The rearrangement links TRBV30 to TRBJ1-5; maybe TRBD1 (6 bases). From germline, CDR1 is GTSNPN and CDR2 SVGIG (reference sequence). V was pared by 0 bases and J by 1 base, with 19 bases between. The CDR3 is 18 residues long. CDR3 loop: CAWSVRGRGLMSNQPQHF. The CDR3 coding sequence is TGTGCCTGGAGTGTACGCGGCAGGGGATTAATGAGCAATCAGCCCCAGCATTTT.

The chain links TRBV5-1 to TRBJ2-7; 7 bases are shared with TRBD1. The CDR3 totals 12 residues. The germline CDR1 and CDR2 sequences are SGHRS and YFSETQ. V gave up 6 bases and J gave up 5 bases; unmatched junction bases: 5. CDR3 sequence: CASKTGTHEQYF. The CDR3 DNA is TGCGCCAGCAAGACAGGGACCCACGAGCAGTACTTC.

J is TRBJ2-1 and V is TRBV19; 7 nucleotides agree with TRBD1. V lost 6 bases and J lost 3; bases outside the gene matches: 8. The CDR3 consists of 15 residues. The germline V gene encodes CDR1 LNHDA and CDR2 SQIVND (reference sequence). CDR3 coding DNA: TGTGCCAGTAGCCAGACAGGGACGAACTACAATGAGCAGTTCTTC. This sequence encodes CASSQTGTNYNEQFF.

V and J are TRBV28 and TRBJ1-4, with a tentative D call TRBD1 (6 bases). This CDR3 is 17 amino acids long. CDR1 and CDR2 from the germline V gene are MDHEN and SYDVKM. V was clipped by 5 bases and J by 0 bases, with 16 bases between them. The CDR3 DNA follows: TGTGCCAGCAGTATCGCGGGGGGGCAAGCAACTAATGAAAAACTGTTTTTT. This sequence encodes CASSIAGGQATNEKLFF.

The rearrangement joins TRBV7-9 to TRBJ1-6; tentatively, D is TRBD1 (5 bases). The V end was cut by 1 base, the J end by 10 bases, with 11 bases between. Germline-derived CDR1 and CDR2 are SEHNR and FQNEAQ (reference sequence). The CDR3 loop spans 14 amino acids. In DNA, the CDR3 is TGTGCCAGCAGCTTAGGGCCAGGGAACTCACCCCTCCACTTT. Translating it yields CASSLGPGNSPLHF.

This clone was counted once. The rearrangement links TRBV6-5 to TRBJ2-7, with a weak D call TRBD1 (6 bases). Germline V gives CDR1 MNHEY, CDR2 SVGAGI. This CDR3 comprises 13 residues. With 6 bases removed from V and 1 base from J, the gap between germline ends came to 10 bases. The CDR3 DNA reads TGTGCCAGCAGCAGGGGTGGGTCCTACGAGCAGTACTTC. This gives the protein CASSRGGSYEQYF.

CDR3 sequence: CASSLPKPGGAANEKLFF. CDR3 DNA: TGTGCCAGCAGTTTACCTAAACCTGGGGGCGCGGCTAATGAAAAACTGTTTTTT. V and J are TRBV28 and TRBJ1-4; a weak D match, TRBD1 (6 bases). Trimming removed 2 bases from V and 3 bases from J, with 19 bases in between. The CDR3 loop spans 18 amino acids. CDR1 is MDHEN and CDR2 is SYDVKM in the germline V gene.

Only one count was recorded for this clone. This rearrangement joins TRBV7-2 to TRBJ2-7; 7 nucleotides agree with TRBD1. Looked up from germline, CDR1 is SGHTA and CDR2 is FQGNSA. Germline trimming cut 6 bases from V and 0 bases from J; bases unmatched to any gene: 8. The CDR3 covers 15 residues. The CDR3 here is CASRRPDRISYEQYF. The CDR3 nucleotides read TGTGCCAGCAGACGACCGGACAGGATCTCCTACGAGCAGTACTTC. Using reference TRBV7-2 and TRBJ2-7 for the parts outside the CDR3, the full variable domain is GAGVSQSPSNKVTEKGKDVELRCDPISGHTALYWYRQSLGQGLEFLIYFQGNSAPDKSGLPSDRFSAERTGGSVSTLTIQRTQQEDSAVYLCASRRPDRISYEQYFGPGTRLTVT.